The sample holds many counts of the clone carrying this TCR beta chain. The CDR3 has 20 residues. With 4 bases clipped from V and 0 bases from J, the junction kept 14 bases outside the gene matches. CDR1 is KGHSH, CDR2 LQKENI, per germline. The source of the sample is a study of blood T cell repertoires in COVID-19. In the original analysis: The authors estimated nucleated cell counts from reference gene primer amplification. The method was immunoSEQ multiplex PCR; TCRdb's version includes in-frame clones alone and lacks a portion of them. V and J calls plus clone size are reproduced from that table; the DNA served to infer D and trimming. This sample yields around 180,000 clones, of which around 85% are seen a single time; around 3% belongs to the top ten.

The chain is built from TRBV18 and TRBJ2-1; 11 nucleotides agree with TRBD1. The sequenced material came from peripheral blood. The origin of this receptor is a man between 60 and 75 years old with acute or convalescent COVID-19. The CDR3 here is CASSLNLDRGQRASYNEQFF. The CDR3 DNA sequence: TGTGCCAGCTCACTAAACCTGGACAGGGGGCAGCGGGCCTCCTACAATGAGCAGTTCTTC.